This T cell receptor (beta chain) emerged from a study of sequential checkpoint blockade in melanoma. The V and J ends lost 11 bases and 4 bases, in that order; junction bases with no gene match: 17. Germline loops: CDR1 MNHGY, CDR2 SAAAGT. This CDR3 has 16 amino acids. This table comes from immunoSEQ multiplex PCR, and its TCRdb copy is limited to in-frame clones, with some not included. The sample contains some 8,000 clones, over 25% of which appear only once. The treatment is: randomized to nivolumab then ipilimumab (arm A) or the reverse (arm B). The receptor's source is a human donor with melanoma. The chain couples TRBV6-8 to TRBJ1-2; 9 positions match TRBD1. The source material was tumor tissue (inferred from file names), sampled from a patient given nivolumab and ipilimumab in sequence. The CDR3 sequence: CAASPGQGIPSYGYTF. CDR3 sequence (DNA): TGTGCCGCAAGCCCGGGACAGGGAATCCCCAGCTATGGCTACACCTTC.